A selection of T cell receptor beta chains follows, all from one sample in a study of cytomegalovirus exposure and HLA in healthy donors. The data were produced by immunoSEQ multiplex PCR, yet TCRdb's version contains in-frame clones alone and is incomplete. The table shows a few hundred thousand clones, with approximately 80% occurring only once. Sequencing was done on a sample of PBMCs. Receptors were obtained from a girl aged 5-17 years in good health and CMV-seronegative. The CDR3 runs from the conserved cysteine through the conserved F or W. A D gene is named only where the DNA matches it firmly. Clone size is not always given. Where it is, it says once, few, many or a class for expanded clones.

abundance	j_gene	v_gene	d_gene	CDR3aa	CDR3nt
NA	TRBJ2-5	TRBV28	NA	CASSPTGLVETQYF	TGTGCCAGCAGTCCCACAGGGTTAGTAGAGACCCAGTACTTC
NA	TRBJ1-6	TRBV4-1	TRBD1	CASSQGRGHRPLHF	TGCGCCAGCAGCCAGGGTAGGGGGCACCGACCCCTCCACTTT
few	TRBJ1-1	TRBV5-4	NA	CASSRTEGRTTEAFF	TGTGCCAGCAGCCGTACGGAGGGGAGGACCACTGAAGCTTTCTTT
NA	TRBJ2-2	TRBV7-9	NA	CASSSSAGTSVPGELFF	TGTGCCAGCAGCTCAAGTGCAGGGACATCCGTTCCCGGGGAGCTGTTTTTT
NA	TRBJ1-5	TRBV4-2	NA	CASSPRNKFGEGQPQHF	TGTGCCAGCAGCCCCCGGAATAAATTCGGGGAGGGGCAGCCCCAGCATTTT
NA	TRBJ1-3	TRBV6-1	NA	CASSDMSGNTIYF	TGTGCCAGCAGTGATATGAGCGGAAACACCATATATTTT
NA	TRBJ1-1	TRBV18	NA	CASSPTGTTPEAFF	TGTGCCAGCTCACCAACAGGCACGACCCCAGAAGCTTTCTTT
NA	TRBJ1-1	TRBV7-3	NA	CASSGQGNTEAFF	TGTGCCAGCAGCGGTCAGGGGAACACTGAAGCTTTCTTT
NA	TRBJ2-1	TRBV7-9	TRBD2	CASSQPGGRYNEQFF	TGTGCCAGCAGCCAGCCCGGGGGGAGGTACAATGAGCAGTTCTTC
NA	TRBJ1-5	TRBV27	TRBD1	CASSLFGTGDQPQHF	TGTGCCAGCAGTTTATTTGGGACAGGGGATCAGCCCCAGCATTTT
NA	TRBJ1-1	TRBV7-9	NA	CASSLTGPPVVTFF	TGTGCCAGCAGCTTAACAGGGCCCCCAGTTGTTACTTTCTTT
NA	TRBJ2-1	TRBV11-2	NA	CASSQRLSSYNEQFF	TGTGCCAGCAGCCAAAGACTAAGCTCCTACAATGAGCAGTTCTTC
NA	TRBJ2-1	TRBV2	NA	CASSQGQFSYNEQFF	TGTGCCAGCAGTCAAGGACAGTTCTCCTACAATGAGCAGTTCTTC
NA	TRBJ2-3	TRBV9	NA	CASSVEGGFTDTQYF	TGTGCCAGCAGCGTAGAAGGAGGGTTCACAGATACGCAGTATTTT
NA	TRBJ2-3	TRBV7-2	NA	CASSLGWQGYTDTQYF	TGTGCCAGCAGCTTAGGATGGCAGGGGTACACAGATACGCAGTATTTT
NA	TRBJ1-1	TRBV11-3	TRBD1	CASSPGQGRNTEAFF	TGTGCCAGCAGCCCCGGACAGGGGAGGAACACTGAAGCTTTCTTT
NA	TRBJ1-1	TRBV5-4	NA	CASSLGGAGSLEAFF	TGTGCCAGCAGCTTGGGGGGCGCGGGGAGCCTTGAAGCTTTCTTT
NA	TRBJ2-7	TRBV28	NA	CASSSAGAYEQYF	TGTGCCAGCAGTTCAGCAGGGGCCTACGAGCAGTACTTC
NA	TRBJ1-1	TRBV5-1	TRBD1	CASSLRQGPNTEAFF	TGCGCCAGCAGCCTACGACAGGGACCGAACACTGAAGCTTTCTTT
NA	TRBJ1-2	TRBV21-1	NA	CASSKRRRGKGGYTF	TGTGCCAGCAGCAAAAGGAGAAGGGGGAAGGGTGGCTACACCTTC
once	TRBJ1-1	TRBV6-5	TRBD1	CASARDRKNTEAFF	TGTGCCAGCGCCCGGGACAGAAAGAACACTGAAGCTTTCTTT
NA	TRBJ2-1	TRBV5-1	NA	CASSPGTAGTNEQFF	TGCGCCAGCAGCCCAGGGACTGCAGGTACCAATGAGCAGTTCTTC
once	TRBJ2-7	TRBV7-9	TRBD2	CASSPAGGGYEQYF	TGTGCCAGCAGCCCGGCGGGCGGGGGCTACGAGCAGTACTTC
NA	TRBJ1-2	TRBV27	NA	CASSPTPARVGFGYTF	TGTGCCAGCAGTCCCACCCCTGCCAGGGTTGGTTTTGGCTACACCTTC
NA	TRBJ1-1	TRBV6-1	NA	CASSSGVRAEAFF	TGTGCCAGCAGTTCAGGGGTTCGCGCTGAAGCTTTCTTT
NA	TRBJ1-1	TRBV30	TRBD1	CAWGTGVNTEAFF	TGTGCCTGGGGAACAGGGGTGAACACTGAAGCTTTCTTT
NA	TRBJ2-7	TRBV5-1	TRBD1	CASSLFDRTGEQYF	TGCGCCAGCAGCTTGTTCGACAGGACAGGGGAGCAGTACTTC
once	TRBJ2-1	TRBV7-2	TRBD2	CASSFSGGTYNEQFF	TGTGCCAGCAGCTTTAGCGGGGGGACCTACAATGAGCAGTTCTTC
NA	TRBJ2-6	TRBV11-2	NA	CASLGQDRSLEGNVLTF	TGTGCCAGCTTAGGACAGGATAGATCTCTGGAGGGCAACGTCCTGACTTTC
once	TRBJ1-1	TRBV27	TRBD1	CASSLLSQGADTEAFF	TGTGCCAGCAGTTTACTTAGTCAGGGGGCGGACACTGAAGCTTTCTTT
NA	TRBJ2-5	TRBV28	TRBD2	CASGRPGISGGAGTQYF	TGTGCCAGTGGCCGGCCGGGGATTAGCGGGGGGGCGGGGACCCAGTACTTC
NA	TRBJ1-2	TRBV5-1	TRBD1	CASSLGTGGPNYGYTF	TGCGCCAGCAGCCTTGGGACAGGGGGCCCTAACTATGGCTACACCTTC
NA	TRBJ2-1	TRBV29-1	TRBD1	CSVDLFGDRPYNEQFF	TGCAGCGTTGACCTGTTTGGGGACAGGCCATACAATGAGCAGTTCTTC
NA	TRBJ2-5	TRBV27	NA	CASSLARERQETQYF	TGTGCCAGCAGTTTGGCCCGGGAACGCCAAGAGACCCAGTACTTC
few	TRBJ1-1	TRBV7-9	TRBD1	CASRMNTGAVPEAFF	TGTGCCAGCAGGATGAATACAGGGGCCGTACCTGAAGCTTTCTTT
NA	TRBJ2-7	TRBV7-9	NA	CSSSTETIYEQYF	TGTTCCAGCAGTACAGAAACAATTTACGAGCAGTACTTC
NA	TRBJ1-2	TRBV4-1	NA	CASSQGLGIVSGEKHGYTF	TGCGCCAGCAGCCAAGGCCTCGGTATCGTCTCGGGGGAGAAACATGGCTACACCTTC
NA	TRBJ2-7	TRBV19	TRBD2	CASSISGGVRYF	TGTGCCAGTAGTATTTCGGGAGGGGTGAGGTACTTC
few	TRBJ2-5	TRBV4-2	NA	CASSQNTRGETQYF	TGTGCCAGCAGCCAAAATACTAGAGGGGAGACCCAGTACTTC
NA	TRBJ2-7	TRBV28	TRBD2	CASSLTSGTREQYF	TGTGCCAGCAGTTTAACTAGCGGGACTCGCGAGCAGTACTTC
NA	TRBJ1-5	TRBV18	TRBD1	CASSPRDRRSYF	TGTGCCAGCTCACCCCGGGACAGGAGGAGCTATTTT
NA	TRBJ1-2	TRBV29-1	NA	CSVGQGSGYTF	TGCAGCGTTGGGCAGGGTTCTGGCTACACCTTC
NA	TRBJ2-7	TRBV7-8	TRBD1	CASSFPPGTGPSSYEQYF	TGTGCCAGCAGCTTCCCCCCCGGGACAGGGCCAAGCTCCTACGAGCAGTACTTC
NA	TRBJ2-3	TRBV7-3	TRBD2	CASSLGLAGGTDTQYF	TGTGCCAGCAGCTTAGGACTAGCGGGGGGTACAGATACGCAGTATTTT
NA	TRBJ2-3	TRBV4-3	NA	CASSQDTLRGAGTDTQYF	TGCGCCAGCAGCCAGGATACTTTACGGGGGGCCGGCACAGATACGCAGTATTTT
NA	TRBJ1-1	TRBV7-9	NA	CSSSFPTETNTEAFF	TGTTCCAGCAGCTTCCCGACAGAGACGAACACTGAAGCTTTCTTT
NA	TRBJ1-2	TRBV15	NA	CATSRLFGREGYTF	TGTGCCACCAGCAGATTATTCGGGAGAGAGGGCTACACCTTC
NA	TRBJ2-1	TRBV19	TRBD1	CASSIRQGRNEQFF	TGTGCCAGTAGTATTAGACAGGGGAGGAATGAGCAGTTCTTC
NA	TRBJ1-1	TRBV10-3	NA	CAIGFPGDTEAFF	TGTGCCATCGGTTTTCCGGGGGACACTGAAGCTTTCTTT
NA	TRBJ2-1	TRBV4-3	NA	CASSQDSENSYNEQFF	TGCGCCAGCAGCCAAGATTCTGAGAACTCCTACAATGAGCAGTTCTTC
NA	TRBJ1-4	TRBV19	TRBD1	CASMEGAGRGLFF	TGTGCCAGTATGGAGGGGGCAGGTCGGGGACTGTTTTTT
once	TRBJ2-3	TRBV5-1	NA	CASSLGALRTDTQYF	TGCGCCAGCAGCTTAGGGGCACTACGCACAGATACGCAGTATTTT
NA	TRBJ2-2	TRBV27	TRBD1	CASSRDRVGTGELFF	TGTGCCAGCAGTCGAGACAGGGTGGGGACCGGGGAGCTGTTTTTT